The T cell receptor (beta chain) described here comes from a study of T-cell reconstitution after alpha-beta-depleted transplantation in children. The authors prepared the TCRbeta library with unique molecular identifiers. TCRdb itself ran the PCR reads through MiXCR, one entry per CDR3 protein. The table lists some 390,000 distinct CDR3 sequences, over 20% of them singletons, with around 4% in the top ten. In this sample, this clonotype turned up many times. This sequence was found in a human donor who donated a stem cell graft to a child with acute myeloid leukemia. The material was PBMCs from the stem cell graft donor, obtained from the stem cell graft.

The DNA for the CDR3 is TGCAGTGCTTGGGCTAGCGGGCAAGAGACCCAGTACTTC. This gives the protein CSAWASGQETQYF. The chain is built from TRBV20-1 and TRBJ2-5, with 8 positions matching TRBD2. This CDR3 is 13 amino acids long. Germline V CDR1 and CDR2: DFQATT, SNEGSKA (reference sequence). V was pared by 5 bases and J by 2 bases, with 4 bases of the junction left unmatched.